Below are 21 T cell receptor beta chains sequenced from a single sample in a study of glioma-infiltrating T cells (dated by TCRdb to 2016 to 2017). Instrument on record: Illumina MiSeq. The iRepertoire nested amplicon-rescue multiplex PCR (arm-PCR) platform was used to amplify TCR alpha and beta CDR3 regions from RNA. TCRdb reprocessed the public reads (quality trimming at Q25 with fastp, clone calling with MiXCR) and kept in-frame beta chains. Rows with one shared CDR3 protein collapse into an entry with the most common genes and DNA. This sample has around 180,000 distinct CDR3 sequences in its table, and 43% of those were observed once. The ten largest account for roughly 5.2% of the sample. The sample comprised glioma tissue, nonneoplastic brain tissue, or PBMCs (not recorded which). These TCRs come from a human donor with low-grade glioma or glioblastoma, undergoing nonglioma brain surgery, or in good health (not recorded which).

In its sample, this clonotype was seen many times. The chain is built from TRBV20-1 and TRBJ2-7; 11 positions match TRBD1. The length of the CDR3 is 15 residues. Germline loops: CDR1 DFQATT, CDR2 SNEGSKA (reference sequence). V was pared by 3 bases and J by 6 bases, with 10 bases of the junction left unmatched. Here the CDR3 DNA reads TGCAGTGCTAGCTGGACAGGGGGCGATAATCCCGAGCAGTACTTC. Its protein is CSASWTGGDNPEQYF.

The table lists this clonotype with many counts. This chain links TRBV27 with TRBJ1-5, with D unclear. The CDR3 sequence is 13 residues long. The V end lost 3 bases, the J end lost 4 bases, and 7 bases lay between the germline ends. Germline assignment: CDR1 MNHEY and CDR2 SMNVEV (reference sequence). The CDR3 is CASSFSVNQPQHF. The DNA for the CDR3 is TGTGCCAGCAGTTTCTCTGTAAATCAGCCCCAGCATTTT.

This clonotype was seen ten or more times. V is TRBV11-2 and J is TRBJ1-1; D ambiguous. Germline lookup yields CDR1 SGHAT and CDR2 FQNNGV. V was trimmed by 5 bases and J by 1 base, leaving 5 bases between them. The CDR3 is 12 amino acids. As DNA, the CDR3 is TGTGCCAGCAGCGATTGGAACACTGAAGCTTTCTTT. The encoded protein is CASSDWNTEAFF.

This rearrangement joins TRBV7-9 to TRBJ2-2, with D uncertain. This CDR3 region has 14 residues. Per the germline V gene, CDR1 is SEHNR and CDR2 is FQNEAQ (reference sequence). The V and J ends lost 2 bases and 1 base respectively, with 5 bases between them. CDR3 bases: TGTGCCAGCAGCTTAAGCCTGAACACCGGGGAGCTGTTTTTT. It is translated as CASSLSLNTGELFF.

A remark on this clonotype: A much more abundant neighbour one base away suggests this may be a read error. V gene TRBV6-6 combines with J gene TRBJ2-7, with no clear D. Germline lookup yields CDR1 MNHNY and CDR2 SVGAGI (reference sequence). This CDR3 is built from 13 residues. The V and J ends lost 8 bases and 2 bases respectively, with 13 bases between them. In DNA form, the CDR3 reads TGTGCCAGCCGTTTGGGCGTTCCCTACGAGCAGTACTTC. Its protein is CASRLGVPYEQYF.

This clonotype was seen only a few times. The chain recombines TRBV7-9 with TRBJ1-1, with 8 positions matching TRBD1. V was pared by 2 bases and J by 6 bases, with 5 bases of the junction left unmatched. The V gene's germline CDR1 is SEHNR and CDR2 FQNEAQ (reference sequence). The CDR3 has 14 amino acids. In DNA, the CDR3 is TGTGCCAGCAGCTTAACCGACAGGGGCGCTGAAGCTTTCTTT. Residues: CASSLTDRGAEAFF.

Concerning this clonotype: A much larger clonotype is one base distant, so this may be a read error. V usage is TRBV6-5 and J usage is TRBJ2-7; TRBD1 is a possible D gene (5 bases). There are 13 residues in the CDR3. Germline lookup yields CDR1 MNHEY and CDR2 SVGAGI. The V end was cut by 6 bases, the J end by 10 bases, with 19 bases between. The chain's CDR3 is CASSRRDFRDQYF. The CDR3 region has the DNA TGTGCCAGCAGCCGCAGGGATTTCCGCGATCAGTACTTC.

Concerning this clonotype itself: This may be a read error: a much more frequent sequence differs by one nucleotide. The rearrangement links TRBV6-1 to TRBJ2-1; D is unclear. The germline V gene has CDR1 MNHNS and CDR2 SASEGT. The CDR3 consists of 15 residues. V lost 5 bases to trimming and J lost 13 bases, with 24 bases between them. The CDR3 DNA is TGTGCCAGCAGTAACCCACGGTGCAATAGAGACCTACAGTTCTTC. Translating it yields CASSNPRCNRDLQFF.

This clonotype was counted ten times or more. This chain links TRBV10-3 with TRBJ1-1; TRBD1 is a possible D gene (6 bases). The CDR3 sequence is 13 residues long. V lost 7 bases, J lost 3 bases, and 12 bases lay in between. CDR1 is ENHRY, CDR2 SYGVKD, per germline. This CDR3 reads CAIKSSGDTEAFF. CDR3 DNA sequence: TGTGCCATCAAGTCCTCAGGGGACACTGAAGCTTTCTTT.

The sample holds many counts of this clonotype. The CDR3 coding sequence is TGCAGTGCTATATACAGCTACGAGCAGTACTTC. Residues: CSAIYSYEQYF. This sequence joins TRBV20-1 and TRBJ2-7; D remains unclear. The V gene's germline CDR1 is DFQATT and CDR2 SNEGSKA (reference sequence). The V and J ends lost 4 bases and 3 bases respectively, with 7 bases between them. The CDR3 runs to 11 residues.

A word on this clonotype: A read error may explain this, as a much larger clone is one base away. The chain employs TRBV3-1 and TRBJ2-3; weak D call: TRBD1 (5 bases). The V end was cut by 0 bases, the J end by 6 bases, with 13 bases between. Germline V gene lookup returns CDR1 LGHDT and CDR2 YNNKEL (reference sequence). CDR3 size: 15 residues. This CDR3 is CASSQEVRGLDTQYF. CDR3 coding DNA: TGTGCCAGCAGCCAAGAAGTAAGGGGTTTGGATACGCAGTATTTT.

At least ten counts were recorded for this clonotype. V is TRBV20-1 and J is TRBJ2-2, with D hard to call. Trimming removed 2 bases from V and 0 bases from J, with 1 base in between. Germline assignment: CDR1 DFQATT and CDR2 SNEGSKA (reference sequence). The CDR3 extends over 12 amino acids. In nucleotides, the CDR3 is TGCAGTGCTAGACCGAACACCGGGGAGCTGTTTTTT. Translated, it gives CSARPNTGELFF.

Points on this clonotype: Relative to the germline gene, one junction end is altered; a read error may explain this. This rearrangement joins TRBV19 to TRBJ1-1; D remains ambiguous. The CDR3 contains 12 residues. CDR1 is LNHDA and CDR2 is SQIVND in the germline V gene (reference sequence). The CDR3 protein is CASSVEGIEAYF. The DNA of the CDR3 is TGTGCCAGTAGTGTTGAAGGGATTGAAGCTTACTTT.

As to this clonotype: A clone one base away is much larger, so this may be a read error. J is TRBJ2-1 and V is TRBV28; 10 nucleotides line up with TRBD2. There are 16 residues in the CDR3. V lost 1 base and J lost 5; bases outside the gene matches: 5. Germline values: CDR1 MDHEN, CDR2 SYDVKM. The CDR3 loop is CASSLSGLAVNNEQFF. CDR3 nucleotides: TGTGCCAGCAGTTTATCTGGACTAGCGGTCAACAATGAGCAGTTCTTC.

The chain links TRBV5-8 to TRBJ2-5; D gene ambiguous. This CDR3 has 13 residues. The germline V gene encodes CDR1 SGHTS and CDR2 YDEGEE. Between the trimmed V and J ends, which lost 1 base and 4 bases, there was a span of 8 bases. CDR3 in DNA: TGTGCCAGCAGCTTGAAACGAAGAGAGACCCAGTACTTC. Its translation: CASSLKRRETQYF.

Comment on this clonotype: A much larger clone differs by one base, so this may be a read error. The chain couples TRBV3-1 to TRBJ2-3; D is ambiguous. Germline CDR1 reads LGHDT; CDR2 reads YNNKEL (reference sequence). The CDR3 contains 15 residues. The CDR3 DNA follows: TGTGCCAACAGCCAAGACATGGGTAGCACAGATACGCAGTATTTT. It codes for CANSQDMGSTDTQYF.

The chain joins TRBV29-1 to TRBJ1-5; TRBD1 might be the D (5 bases). V lost 5 bases and J lost 3, with 14 bases in between. CDR3 size: 14 residues. Germline loops: CDR1 SQVTM, CDR2 ANQGSEA. CDR3 amino acids: CSVRSGVPNQPQHF. The DNA of the CDR3 is TGCAGCGTTCGGTCGGGGGTTCCCAATCAGCCCCAGCATTTT.

J is TRBJ2-7 and V is TRBV5-1; D gene unclear. This CDR3 has 14 amino acids. The V end lost 2 bases, the J end lost 5 bases, and 14 bases lay between the germline ends. CDR1 is SGHRS and CDR2 is YFSETQ in the germline V gene. CDR3 in amino acids: CASSLGDVGNEQYF. CDR3 sequence (DNA): TGCGCCAGCAGCTTAGGAGATGTAGGCAACGAGCAGTACTTC.

With regard to this clonotype: A much larger clone sits a single nucleotide away, making a read error possible. The V call is TRBV4-3, the J call TRBJ2-3; possible D gene TRBD2, 6 bases. The CDR3 contains 14 residues. CDR1 and CDR2 (germline): LGHNA, YSLEER. The CDR3 here is CASSQSRDSVNLDF. CDR3 nucleotides: TGCGCCAGCAGCCAATCCCGGGACTCAGTTAATTTGGATTTT.

About this clonotype: Sequence at one end of the junction differs from germline and may be a read error. The CDR3 loop reads CVSSQLGLGLQETQYF. The CDR3 DNA sequence: TGCGTCAGCAGCCAACTGGGACTAGGTCTTCAAGAGACCCAGTACTTC. The rearrangement joins TRBV4-1 to TRBJ2-5; 8 bases map to TRBD2. The germline V gene encodes CDR1 MGHRA and CDR2 YSYEKL. This CDR3 has 16 residues.

This clonotype showed up many times. The chain is built from TRBV4-1 and TRBJ2-1; D uncertain. The CDR3 has 13 amino acids. V was shortened by 0 bases and J by 2 bases, with 2 bases between the two germline ends. Germline V CDR1 and CDR2: MGHRA, YSYEKL. Here the CDR3 reads CASSQDPYNEQFF. The CDR3 region has the DNA TGCGCCAGCAGCCAAGATCCCTACAATGAGCAGTTCTTC.